These T cell receptor beta chains were read from a single sample in a study of blood T cell repertoires in COVID-19. Sequenced by immunoSEQ multiplex PCR; TCRdb stores in-frame clones only, minus some. There are about 24,000 clones in the sample; about nine tenths occur only once, and roughly 23% lies in the top ten. The specimen sequenced was peripheral blood. The receptor source for this set is a human donor with active COVID-19. The donor label of this sample is uncertain. CDR3s include the opening cysteine and the closing phenylalanine or tryptophan. Fields, in order: J gene, V gene, clone size, D gene, CDR3 DNA, CDR3 protein. A D gene is named only where the DNA matches it firmly. The size of a clone is reported for some rows only, either as once, few or many, or as a class for expanded clones.

TRBJ1-5 TRBV29-1 once TRBD1 TGCAGCGTTGAAGCTGGGCGCCGGGACAGACAACGATTTAATCAGCCCCAGCATTTT CSVEAGRRDRQRFNQPQHF
TRBJ1-6 TRBV5-6 NA NA TGTGCCAGCAGCTTGAGTTCGGGGGGAGCCTATAATTCACCCCTCCACTTT CASSLSSGGAYNSPLHF
TRBJ2-5 TRBV7-6 NA NA TGTGCCAGCAGCTATCCGGTTGAGGGGGGGGGAGAGACCCAGTACTTC CASSYPVEGGGETQYF
TRBJ2-1 TRBV27 NA NA TGTGCCAGCAGTTTAAGGGGCCCTCCGGCCCGCAATGAGCAGTTCTTC CASSLRGPPARNEQFF
TRBJ1-2 TRBV23-1 NA TRBD1 TGCGCCAGCAGCCCACTAAATGGACAGGGGGTAAGGGGCTACACCTTC CASSPLNGQGVRGYTF
TRBJ2-5 TRBV7-9 NA TRBD1 TGTGCCAGCAGCTTAGGGGGGACAGGGGGTGAGACCCAGTACTTC CASSLGGTGGETQYF
TRBJ2-4 TRBV27 few TRBD1 TGTGCCAGCAGTTTAGGACAGGGGGCGGCCAAAAACATTCAGTACTTC CASSLGQGAAKNIQYF
TRBJ2-7 TRBV13 once NA TGTGCCAGCAGCCGCCCGGGAGATGGGTACGAGCAGTACTTC CASSRPGDGYEQYF
TRBJ2-3 TRBV7-9 NA NA TGTGCCAGCTTACAGGGCGACACAGATACGCAGTATTTT CASLQGDTDTQYF
TRBJ2-1 TRBV6-5 NA NA TGTGCCAGGGCAATGACAGTAGGGCATGAGCAGTTCTTC CARAMTVGHEQFF
TRBJ1-6 TRBV2 NA NA TGTGCCACCAGACAGACGAATAATTCACCCCTCCACTTT CATRQTNNSPLHF
TRBJ2-5 TRBV3-1/TRBV3-2 NA NA TGTGCCAGCAGCCTGGAACTGAGGGAGGAGACCCAGTACTTC CASSLELREETQYF
TRBJ2-3 TRBV7-9 NA TRBD2 TGTGCCAGCAGCTTGGCCGGGACTAGCAGCACAGATACGCAGTATTTT CASSLAGTSSTDTQYF
TRBJ2-2 TRBV5-4 NA TRBD2 TGTGCCAGCAGCTTGGGCGGGGGAACGAACACCGGGGAGCTGTTTTTT CASSLGGGTNTGELFF
TRBJ1-1 TRBV29-1 NA NA TGCAGCGTTGAAGACCACAGGGTTACTGAAGCTTTCTTT CSVEDHRVTEAFF
TRBJ2-3 TRBV3-1/TRBV3-2 NA TRBD2 TGTGCCAGCAGCAGGGGACTAGATTCTCAGTATTTT CASSRGLDSQYF
TRBJ1-5 TRBV5-1 NA TRBD1 TGCGCCAGCAGCTCCGGGACAGGGGAACATCAGCCCCAGCATTTT CASSSGTGEHQPQHF
TRBJ2-7 TRBV5-1 NA TRBD1 TGCGCCAGCAGCTTAACCGGGACAGGGGCACCCCGTCGCTCCTACGAGCAGTACTTC CASSLTGTGAPRRSYEQYF
TRBJ2-5 TRBV18 NA NA TGTGCCAGCTCACCGGCCCAGACAGGTACCCAAGAGACCCAGTACTTC CASSPAQTGTQETQYF
TRBJ1-1 TRBV12-3/TRBV12-4 NA TRBD1 TGTGCCAGCTGGGACAGGGGTGAAGCTTTCTTT CASWDRGEAFF
TRBJ1-3 TRBV27 NA NA TGTGCCAGCAGTCGGTCCTCTGGAAACACCATATATTTT CASSRSSGNTIYF
TRBJ2-3 TRBV6-6 once NA TGTGCCAGCAGTTACGATCTTCAGGGGCTGGCAGATACGCAGTATTTT CASSYDLQGLADTQYF
TRBJ2-7 TRBV6-1 NA NA TGTGCCAGCAGTGAACCGGGGGAGCAGTACTTC CASSEPGEQYF
TRBJ1-2 TRBV5-1 NA TRBD1 TGCGCCAGCAGCCTCACCGGGACAGGCCTTAACTATGGCTACACCTTC CASSLTGTGLNYGYTF
TRBJ1-2 TRBV7-6 NA TRBD1 TGTGCCAGCAGCTTAGGTACCGGGACAGCTTATGGCTACACCTTC CASSLGTGTAYGYTF
TRBJ1-3 TRBV7-9 NA NA TGTGCCAGCGCAATCAGGCTCCTCTCTGGAAACACCATATATTTT CASAIRLLSGNTIYF
TRBJ2-7 TRBV7-6 NA TRBD1 TGTGCCAGCAGCTTAAAGGGGGGACAGGGGACTCCTTTTAATAACGAGCAGTACTTC CASSLKGGQGTPFNNEQYF
TRBJ2-7 TRBV30 NA TRBD2 TGTGCCTGCTCCGGACTAGCGGGGACCGAGCAGTACTTC CACSGLAGTEQYF
TRBJ2-5 TRBV30 NA TRBD2 TGTGCCTGGAGTGCAGGACTAGCGGGGGGACTAATGGCCCAGTACTTC CAWSAGLAGGLMAQYF
TRBJ2-5 TRBV19 NA NA TGTGCCAGTAGTCAGACACAAGAGACCCAGTACTTC CASSQTQETQYF
TRBJ2-2 TRBV6-5 NA NA TGTGCCAGCACCTCAAACATCGCCGGGGAGCTGTTTTTT CASTSNIAGELFF
TRBJ2-2 TRBV6-5 NA NA TGTGCCAGTAATGACATCGGGGAGCTGTTTTTT CASNDIGELFF
TRBJ2-1 TRBV6-2/TRBV6-3 NA NA TGTGCCAGCAGCCGAGAAGAAACGACAGCTGAGCAGTTCTTC CASSREETTAEQFF
TRBJ1-5 TRBV28 NA NA TGTGCCAGCAGCCCCCAGGGTTATAGCAATCAGCCCCAGCATTTT CASSPQGYSNQPQHF
TRBJ2-5 TRBV25-1 NA TRBD2 TGTGCCAGCAGTGAATTAGGGAGCGGGAGAGGAGAGACCCAGTACTTC CASSELGSGRGETQYF
TRBJ2-1 TRBV4-1 NA NA TGCGCCAGCAGCCAAGACAGAGGGGGCAATGAGCAGTTCTTC CASSQDRGGNEQFF
TRBJ2-7 TRBV5-6 NA NA TGTGCCAGCAGCTTGATTCGAACGGACGAGCAGTACTTC CASSLIRTDEQYF
TRBJ2-7 TRBV27 NA NA TGTGCCAGCAGTTTATCCTTTGCGGGGACCGCCTACGAGCAGTACTTC CASSLSFAGTAYEQYF
TRBJ1-1 TRBV18 NA TRBD1 TGTGCCAGCTCACCGACAGGGACTTCTGAAGCTTTCTTT CASSPTGTSEAFF
TRBJ1-2 TRBV11-3 NA NA TGTGCCAGCAGCTTAGTCGGGACAACAAACTATGGCTACACCTTC CASSLVGTTNYGYTF
TRBJ2-5 TRBV24-1 NA NA TGTGCCACCAGTGACCCCCGGGGGGCGGGAGAGACCCAGTACTTC CATSDPRGAGETQYF
TRBJ2-3 TRBV20-1 NA TRBD2 TGCAGTGCTAGTGGCCTAGCGGGGGTGGGGGCAGATACGCAGTATTTT CSASGLAGVGADTQYF
TRBJ1-3 TRBV7-3 once TRBD1 TGTGCCAGCAGCTTGACAGGGCTATCTGGAAACACCATATATTTT CASSLTGLSGNTIYF
TRBJ1-3 TRBV9 few NA TGTGCCAGCAGCGTAAACAGTGGAAACACCATATATTTT CASSVNSGNTIYF
TRBJ1-1 TRBV18 NA NA TGTGCCAGCTCACCACGGGAGCCGAAGAACACTGAAGCTTTCTTT CASSPREPKNTEAFF
TRBJ1-2 TRBV2 few NA TGTGCCTGCCGCAGGGATGACTATGGCTACACCTTC CACRRDDYGYTF
TRBJ2-4 TRBV6-2/TRBV6-3 NA TRBD1 TGTGCCAGCAGTTACTCTCCAGGGGGTTATTCTGCGGCCAAAAACATTCAGTACTTC CASSYSPGGYSAAKNIQYF
TRBJ2-5 TRBV5-6 once TRBD1 TGTGCCAGCAGCCGCCGGGACAGGGGACAAGAGACCCAGTACTTC CASSRRDRGQETQYF
TRBJ1-5 TRBV29-1 NA NA TGCAGCGTTGAGTTCGGGGTTAATCAGCCCCAGCATTTT CSVEFGVNQPQHF
TRBJ2-7 TRBV27 NA TRBD1 TGTGCCAGCAGTCTGAAAACGGGACAGACCTACGAGCAGTACTTC CASSLKTGQTYEQYF
TRBJ2-7 TRBV5-1 NA TRBD1 TGCGCCAGCAGCTTGGCCGCTTTCTCTCCGGGACAGGGTCTCTACGAGCAGTACTTC CASSLAAFSPGQGLYEQYF
TRBJ1-1 TRBV6-5 once TRBD1 TGTGCCAGCAGCCGGACAGGGGTGAACACTGAAGCTTTCTTT CASSRTGVNTEAFF
TRBJ1-2 TRBV6-1 NA NA TGTGCCAGCAGTGAGGCGGGGGATGGCTACACCTTC CASSEAGDGYTF